The 18 T cell receptor beta chains in this list originate from one sample, sequenced in a study of cytomegalovirus exposure and HLA in healthy donors. The PCR had 60 Vbeta and 13 Jbeta primers. The data were produced by immunoSEQ multiplex PCR, yet TCRdb's version contains in-frame clones alone and is incomplete. Of more than 95,000 clones listed, 74% were seen once; the top ten hold about 4.4%. Input material: PBMCs. These receptors all stem from a woman aged 45-60 years in good health and CMV-seropositive.

The chain employs TRBV6-5 and TRBJ2-5, with 9 bases lining up with TRBD1. The germline V gene encodes CDR1 MNHEY and CDR2 SVGAGI. The CDR3 spans 15 residues. J gave up 2 bases and V 5 bases, and 6 bases lay outside the gene matches. The CDR3 protein is CASSTQTGGQETQYF. As DNA, the CDR3 is TGTGCCAGCAGTACTCAGACAGGGGGGCAAGAGACCCAGTACTTC.

In DNA form, the CDR3 reads TGTGCCAGCAGTTACTCAAACGCCAGGGAAAATTCACCCCTCCACTTT. Residues: CASSYSNARENSPLHF. The chain couples TRBV6-5 to TRBJ1-6; D perhaps matches TRBD1 (5 bases). CDR1 and CDR2 (germline): MNHEY, SVGAGI. This CDR3 contains 16 residues. Trimming cost V 0 bases and J 7 bases, with 13 bases left between them.

This clone was recorded a few times. The chain recombines TRBV27 with TRBJ2-5; D is unclear. Germline V gene data show CDR1 as MNHEY and CDR2 as SMNVEV (reference sequence). V shed 2 bases and J shed 4 bases, with 11 bases lying between them. The CDR3 extends over 14 amino acids. The chain's CDR3 is CASSLRGAPETQYF. The CDR3 region has the DNA TGTGCCAGCAGTTTACGAGGCGCTCCAGAGACCCAGTACTTC.

As DNA, the CDR3 is TGTGCCAGCAGCCCCGGCGGCAGGGGGAACTATGGCTACACCTTC. Translated, it gives CASSPGGRGNYGYTF. This chain uses TRBV7-2 with TRBJ1-2; TRBD1 aligns across 7 bases. The germline V gene encodes CDR1 SGHTA and CDR2 FQGNSA. After removal of 5 bases from V and 2 bases from J, the junction contained 8 bases not matched to a gene. The CDR3 is 15 residues long.

The chain is built from TRBV1 and TRBJ2-5; the table's D gene call, TRBD2, was not cross checked with the DNA. TRBV1 is assigned pseudogene status. The CDR3 runs to 18 residues. DNA of the CDR3: TGCACCAGCCACTTAGGCAGCGGTCAACGGGGTTTTTCAGAGACCCAGTACTTC. Protein product: CTSHLGSGQRGFSETQYF.

The chain recombines TRBV4-3 with TRBJ2-1; maybe TRBD1 (5 bases). The ends were cut back, 0 bases at V and 7 bases at J, with 7 bases in the middle. CDR1 and CDR2 from the germline V gene are LGHNA and YSLEER. This CDR3 contains 13 residues. The CDR3: CASSQDRANEQFF. CDR3 nucleotides: TGCGCCAGCAGCCAAGACAGGGCTAATGAGCAGTTCTTC.

Concerning this clone itself: This sample also contains other DNA sequences that code for the same CDR3. This chain uses TRBV5-1 with TRBJ1-1; 10 positions agree with TRBD1. Germline V gene sequence: CDR1 SGHRS, CDR2 YFSETQ. V dropped 4 bases and J dropped 4; count of bases not matched to a gene: 1. This CDR3 contains 13 residues. The CDR3 loop reads CASSRTGGTEAFF. DNA of the CDR3: TGCGCCAGCAGCCGGACAGGGGGCACTGAAGCTTTCTTT.

The chain has TRBV6-5 and TRBJ1-3; no reliable D call. The CDR3 is 16 residues long. Germline V CDR1 and CDR2: MNHEY, SVGAGI. The germline V and J ends were trimmed by 0 bases and 0 bases, with 9 bases remaining between them. The DNA of the CDR3 is TGTGCCAGCAGTTACTCCCCCACTCGCTCTGGAAACACCATATATTTT. Amino acids: CASSYSPTRSGNTIYF.

The V call is TRBV15, the J call TRBJ1-2; D not resolved. The germline V gene encodes CDR1 LNHNV and CDR2 YYDKDF (reference sequence). Trimming took off 0 bases at V and 3 bases at J, with 14 bases between the two ends. This CDR3 contains 16 residues. CDR3 in amino acids: CATSRDPVGSDYGYTF. CDR3 nucleotide sequence: TGTGCCACCAGCAGAGATCCCGTCGGGTCCGACTATGGCTACACCTTC.

The chain uses TRBV7-7 and TRBJ1-2, with 7 bases identical to TRBD1. This CDR3 has 14 amino acids. The germline CDR1 and CDR2 sequences are SSHAT and FNYEAQ (reference sequence). The ends lost 5 bases at V and 9 bases at J; junction bases unmatched: 12. CDR3 sequence (DNA): TGTGCCAGCAGCCCAATCCGGGACAGCCCAAGCTACACCTTC. It is translated as CASSPIRDSPSYTF.

The chain joins TRBV5-6 to TRBJ2-1; 9 nucleotides line up with TRBD1. Germline V gene lookup returns CDR1 SGHDT and CDR2 YYEEEE. The CDR3 loop spans 16 amino acids. The junction had 11 bases not matched to a gene; V was cut back by 4 bases and J by 6 bases. The CDR3 nucleotides are TGTGCCAGCAGCCCATTTGCGACAGGGGGGCGCAATGAGCAGTTCTTC. Its translation is CASSPFATGGRNEQFF.

The chain has TRBV7-6 and TRBJ2-7, with 10 positions matching TRBD1. The trim removed 5 bases at V and 1 base at J, leaving 2 bases unmatched. This CDR3 contains 14 residues. CDR1 is SGHVS, CDR2 FNYEAQ, per germline. The CDR3 protein is CASSQDRGSYEQYF. As DNA, the CDR3 is TGTGCCAGCAGCCAGGACAGGGGGTCCTACGAGCAGTACTTC.

This clone has more than one count but fewer than ten. The genes are TRBV4-3 and TRBJ2-1; tentatively, D is TRBD1 (6 bases). The germline gives CDR1 LGHNA, CDR2 YSLEER. V lost 4 bases and J lost 2, with 21 bases in between. The CDR3 is made up of 18 amino acids. For the CDR3, the DNA is TGCGCCAGCAGCCGCCAAGTTAACAGGGTTTTGACCTACAATGAGCAGTTCTTC. Protein sequence: CASSRQVNRVLTYNEQFF.

The rearrangement joins TRBV20-1 to TRBJ2-7; the D gene is possibly TRBD1 (6 bases). The ends were cut back, 3 bases at V and 4 bases at J, with 7 bases in the middle. The germline V gene encodes CDR1 DFQATT and CDR2 SNEGSKA (reference sequence). This CDR3 contains 11 residues. DNA for the CDR3: TGCAGTGCTAGGACAGGTTACGAGCAGTACTTC. It encodes CSARTGYEQYF.

This sequence joins TRBV2 and TRBJ2-1, with 9 bases lining up with TRBD2. The CDR3 has 15 residues. J gave up 6 bases and V 8 bases, and 11 bases lay outside the gene matches. Germline V gives CDR1 SNHLY, CDR2 FYNNEI. The CDR3 DNA follows: TGTGCCAGCCTTAGGGAGCGGGGGGCGAGCAATGAGCAGTTCTTC. This gives the protein CASLRERGASNEQFF.

The chain is built from TRBV19 and TRBJ1-2; D possibly corresponds to TRBD1 (5 bases). CDR3 length equals 15 residues. Trimming pared 8 bases from V and 8 bases from J, leaving 24 bases between. Germline values: CDR1 LNHDA, CDR2 SQIVND (reference sequence). The CDR3 spells CASRGAALLYGGYTF. In nucleotides, the CDR3 is TGTGCCAGTCGCGGGGCCGCCTTACTTTATGGGGGCTACACCTTC.

The gene calls are TRBV19 and TRBJ2-7, with D perhaps matching TRBD1 (6 bases). Germline V gene data show CDR1 as LNHDA and CDR2 as SQIVND (reference sequence). CDR3 size: 15 residues. V was shortened by 3 bases and J by 1 base, with 13 bases between the two germline ends. The chain's CDR3 is CASSMRGSQSYEQYF. In nucleotides, the CDR3 is TGTGCCAGTAGTATGAGGGGGTCACAATCCTACGAGCAGTACTTC.

The rearrangement joins TRBV7-9 to TRBJ1-1; D not resolved. The CDR3 sequence is 13 residues long. V lost 7 bases to trimming and J lost 7 bases, with 16 bases between them. Germline CDR1 reads SEHNR; CDR2 reads FQNEAQ (reference sequence). CDR3 region: CASTLLEGNEAFF. The CDR3 nucleotides read TGTGCCAGCACCCTGCTGGAGGGTAATGAAGCTTTCTTT. The variable domain in full, with the rest retrieved from reference TRBV7-9 and TRBJ1-1, is DTGVSQNPRHKITKRGQNVTFRCDPISEHNRLYWYRQTLGQGPEFLTYFQNEAQLEKSRLLSDRFSAERPKGSFSTLEIQRTEQGDSAMYLCASTLLEGNEAFFGQGTRLTVV.